This TCR beta chain was found in a study of cytomegalovirus exposure and HLA in healthy donors. Study-level information: The roughly 120 validation repertoires matched the approximately 700 first-cohort repertoires in platform, a later analysis reported.

TCRdb keeps only in-frame clones here, not all; method: immunoSEQ multiplex PCR. The top ten hold 3.5% to 4.5% of the sample, which has tens of thousands of clones, roughly 89% seen once. As concerns this clone: No antigen is known for it. The identical CDR3 is also encoded by other nucleotide sequences in the sample.

The germline CDR1 and CDR2 sequences are MNHNS and SASEGT. The CDR3 is made up of 15 amino acids. J gave up 0 bases and V 3 bases, and 2 bases lay outside the gene matches. Notes on the study in general: TCR clusters originating in the first cohort tended to co-occur in the 120 validation repertoires, according to a later analysis. There were some public TCRs occurring in many donors, but most TCR sequences were rare. The study flagged 150 to 200 TCR beta chains as cytomegalovirus-associated.

The sample was PBMCs. The source of this sequence is a woman aged 18 to 35 in good health and CMV-seropositive. The chain uses TRBV6-1 and TRBJ1-3; 7 nucleotides align to TRBD1. CDR3 region: CASSEDRNSGNTIYF. In DNA, the CDR3 is TGTGCCAGCAGTGAGGACAGGAACTCTGGAAACACCATATATTTT.